The clone carrying this TCR beta chain was counted a few times. The antigen is unknown. Every TCR beta cDNA library bore unique molecular identifiers. From around 1 to 9.1 million T cells, 500,000 or so cDNA molecules were obtained. TCRdb reprocessed the PCR reads with MiXCR, giving one entry per CDR3 protein. The sample lists 600,000 to 700,000 distinct CDR3 sequences, 55% to 70% occurring once. The data are from a study of post-analysis software for immune sequencing data. On the study more broadly: Courses of disease covered relapsing-remitting, secondary progressive and progressive-relapsing multiple sclerosis. The study, taken as a whole, reports: Controls showed lower frequencies than patients for roughly five TRBV segments, and TRBV5-6, TRBV5-1 and TRBV20-1 were among these. Controls' normalized Chao1 diversity significantly exceeded that of multiple sclerosis patients.

This CDR3 spans 11 amino acids. Per germline, CDR1 SNHLY and CDR2 FYNNEI. V usage is TRBV2 and J usage is TRBJ1-1; D ambiguous. The TCR was taken from a girl aged 2 to 9 with multiple sclerosis. Material for sequencing was blood. The CDR3 nucleotides are TGTAGCTCACGGGGGAACACTGAAGCTTTCTTT. Amino acid sequence: CSSRGNTEAFF.